This T cell receptor (beta chain) was documented in a study of read filtering for tumor transcriptome and immune sequencing. Study-wide context: Roughly 8 patients were R-ISS I, approximately 15 were R-ISS II, about seven were R-ISS III. TCR-mapped reads were about 3.5 to 10.27 million with IR-seq versus roughly 80 to 1,300 with RNA-seq. Transcriptome libraries were built from DNase-treated RNA.

This clonotype was counted at least ten times. Its antigen is as yet unknown. Molecular barcoded adaptors covering alpha/delta and beta/gamma chains were used on around 370 ng RNA. MiXCR was run by TCRdb on the reads, yielding one entry per CDR3 protein. The data contain approximately 58,000 distinct CDR3 sequences, approximately 13% of them singletons. Study results and limitations: Sorted CD138-negative bone marrow cells were not purified T cells.

This CDR3 is built from 15 residues. From germline, CDR1 is WNHNN and CDR2 SYGVQD (reference sequence). V was trimmed by 3 bases and J by 5 bases, leaving 16 bases between them. The chain recombines TRBV10-1 with TRBJ2-5; the D gene is possibly TRBD1 (6 bases). This TCR was sampled from a donor aged 40 or over with multiple myeloma. The specimen was a population of CD138-negative cells sorted from bone marrow. The CDR3 DNA sequence: TGCGCCAGCAGTGAAGGGGGAGTAGAAGGGGAGACCCAGTACTTC. Protein: CASSEGGVEGETQYF.